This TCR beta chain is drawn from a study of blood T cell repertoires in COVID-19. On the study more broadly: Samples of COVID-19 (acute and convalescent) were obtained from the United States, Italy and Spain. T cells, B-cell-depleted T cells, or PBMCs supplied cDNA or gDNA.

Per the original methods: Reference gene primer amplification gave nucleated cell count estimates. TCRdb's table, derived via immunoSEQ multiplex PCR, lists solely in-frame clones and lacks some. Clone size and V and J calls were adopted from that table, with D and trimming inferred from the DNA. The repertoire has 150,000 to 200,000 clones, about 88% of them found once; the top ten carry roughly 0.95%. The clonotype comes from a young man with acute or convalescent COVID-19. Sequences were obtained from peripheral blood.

The CDR3 region has the DNA TGCGCCAGCAGTGATGGCGGTTCCTACGAGCAGTACTTC. Translation: CASSDGGSYEQYF. V usage is TRBV10-2 and J usage is TRBJ2-7; no definite D call. The germline V gene has CDR1 WSHSY and CDR2 SAAADI. The CDR3 is 13 amino acids. V was shortened by 3 bases and J by 1 base, with 7 bases between the two germline ends.